The sample holds many counts of the clone carrying this T cell receptor beta chain. Time point described: patch test 2, 6 weeks after DPC sensitization. Treatment here: therapeutic diphenylcyclopropenone sensitization with weekly scalp DPC. The data belong to a study of human T cells and chemical hapten exposure. Turning to the study itself: Slight differences in pooled library volume were the main source of varying TCR yields across samples.

CDR1 and CDR2 (germline): MNHEY, SVGEGT. CDR3 length: 14 residues. V was shortened by 6 bases and J by 5 bases, with 16 bases between the two germline ends. MiXCR, run by TCRdb on the RACE reads, gives a single entry per CDR3 protein. The sample includes a few hundred thousand distinct CDR3 sequences, around 6% of them seen just once. This specimen consisted of whole blood, obtained in connection with sensitization to the hapten diphenylcyclopropenone (DPC). J is TRBJ1-1 and V is TRBV6-2 or TRBV6-3; TRBD1 is a possible D gene (6 bases). The clonotype originates from a woman between 18 and 30 years old with alopecia areata. Some clones in this sample may be carry-over from other donors' samples. CDR3 amino acids: CASSSLRGLTEAFF. The DNA of the CDR3 is TGTGCCAGCAGCTCCCTCAGGGGTCTGACTGAAGCTTTCTTT.